This is a list of T cell receptor beta chains from one sample in a study of T cells in Graves' hyperthyroidism and ophthalmopathy. MiXCR was run by TCRdb on the multiplex PCR reads, yielding one entry per CDR3 protein. Among approximately 640,000 distinct CDR3 sequences listed, 15% to 20% were seen once. Sequenced material: blood. These receptors came from a woman between 25 and 40 years old with Graves' hyperthyroidism. Each CDR3 is given with its conserved first and last residue. The size field is filled for only some rows; it gives once, few, many or a size class.

J gene	V gene	clone size	CDR3 protein
TRBJ2-7	TRBV3-1	few	CASSQGAREGYEQYF
TRBJ1-1	TRBV15	.	CATSKTQTGRMNTEAFF
TRBJ1-5	TRBV4-1	few	CASSQMGGRGNQPQHF
TRBJ2-7	TRBV7-2	many	CASSRTSGRYEQYF
TRBJ2-1	TRBV28	many	CAIEKGGLVGRNEQFF
TRBJ2-3	TRBV12-3/TRBV12-4	.	CASSFLILEGAGVDTDTQYF
TRBJ2-7	TRBV20-1	few	CSAREGRAYEQYF
TRBJ2-7	TRBV6-2/TRBV6-3	many	CASSVTGPGEQYF
TRBJ2-7	TRBV7-8	once	CASSFEWGRQYF
TRBJ1-6	TRBV7-2	.	CASSLWDVLNSPLHF
TRBJ1-3	TRBV3-1	few	CASSQDLRPAGNTIYF
TRBJ2-5	TRBV5-1	few	CASSRELAAYQETQYF
TRBJ1-1	TRBV5-1	.	CASGKGALVNTEAFF
TRBJ2-7	TRBV28	.	CASSLTGGASYEQYF
TRBJ2-1	TRBV11-3	many	CASSLGQTGEYYNEQFF
TRBJ2-5	TRBV28	few	CVTDWQQGMPQETQYF
TRBJ2-1	TRBV19	few	CASSIVAGGGNEQFF
TRBJ2-1	TRBV12-5	many	CASGLAGGPRGYNEQFF
TRBJ2-5	TRBV10-3	.	CAISGRTGRETQYF
TRBJ2-1	TRBV30	many	CAWSAGLAGGNEQFF
TRBJ1-1	TRBV30	many	CAWSPPGPNTEAFF
TRBJ2-3	TRBV6-1	many	CASSGDTGTDTQYF
TRBJ1-2	TRBV9	.	CASSHTPVNGYTF
TRBJ1-2	TRBV2	many	CASSEVPGGGYTF
TRBJ2-3	TRBV5-6	.	CASSLGTGLLDTQYF
TRBJ2-2	TRBV30	few	CAWSVWGGSVTGELFF
TRBJ2-1	TRBV9	few	CASSVGAGDYNEQFF
TRBJ1-4	TRBV14	.	CASSQGGYEKLFF
TRBJ2-3	TRBV7-3	many	CASSPYVETDTQYF
TRBJ1-6	TRBV7-2	.	CASSLATESPPHF
TRBJ2-1	TRBV28	many	CASSDRVPFNEQFF
TRBJ1-5	TRBV28	few	CASSLAPPSNQPQHF
TRBJ1-2	TRBV5-6	.	CASSPGTPLGGYTF
TRBJ1-1	TRBV6-1	many	CASRLQGIRANTEAFF
TRBJ2-7	TRBV30	many	CAGSGQGGEQYF
TRBJ2-7	TRBV11-2	.	CASSPSSGRADEQYF
TRBJ1-2	TRBV4-1	.	CASSQGGSTGDYGYTF
TRBJ1-4	TRBV5-1	few	CASSLVGTPEDFEKLFF
TRBJ2-1	TRBV24-1	many	CATSDWDSKSPHNEQFF
TRBJ2-7	TRBV12-3/TRBV12-4	many	CASSSSIAGGYEQYF
TRBJ1-2	TRBV5-1	many	CASSLSGIYGYTF
TRBJ2-7	TRBV20-1	.	CSARTAYSYEQYF